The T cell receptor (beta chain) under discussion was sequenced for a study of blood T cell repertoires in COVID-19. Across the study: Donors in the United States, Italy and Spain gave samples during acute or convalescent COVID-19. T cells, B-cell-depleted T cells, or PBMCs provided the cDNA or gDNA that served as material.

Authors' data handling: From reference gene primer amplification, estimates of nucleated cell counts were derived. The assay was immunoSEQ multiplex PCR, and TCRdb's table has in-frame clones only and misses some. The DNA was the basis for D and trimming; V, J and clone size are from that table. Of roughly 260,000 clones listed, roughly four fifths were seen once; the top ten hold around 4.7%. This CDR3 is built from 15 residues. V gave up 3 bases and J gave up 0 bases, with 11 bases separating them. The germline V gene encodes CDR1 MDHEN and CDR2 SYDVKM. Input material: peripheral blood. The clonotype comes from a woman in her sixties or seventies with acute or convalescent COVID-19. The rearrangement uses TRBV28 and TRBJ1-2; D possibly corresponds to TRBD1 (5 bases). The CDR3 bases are TGTGCCAGCAGTTTTTTGGGGGGAGCTAACTATGGCTACACCTTC. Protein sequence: CASSFLGGANYGYTF.